This T cell receptor (beta chain) derives from a study of blood T cell repertoires in COVID-19. Study as a whole: Acute and convalescent COVID-19 samples came from the United States, Italy and Spain. From T cells, B-cell-depleted T cells, or PBMCs came the material, which was cDNA or gDNA.

The V end lost 0 bases, the J end lost 7 bases, and 15 bases lay between the germline ends. The germline gives CDR1 LGHDT, CDR2 YNNKEL (reference sequence). The CDR3 sequence is 15 residues long. Per the original data handling: Amplified reference gene primers provided the basis for estimating nucleated cell counts. Only in-frame clones appear in the TCRdb table, and some are missing; sequencing was by immunoSEQ multiplex PCR. That table gives V, J and clone size, and the DNA gave D and trimming. The sample comprises 80,000 to 95,000 clones, 86% of which are singletons, and about 26% rests with the top ten.

The chain recombines TRBV3-1 (or the pseudogene TRBV3-2) with TRBJ1-2, with D perhaps matching TRBD1 (6 bases). Sequenced sample: peripheral blood. This TCR came from a man aged 50 to 59 with active or convalescent COVID-19. This CDR3 is CASSQDVGAAGGYTF. The CDR3 region has the DNA TGTGCCAGCAGCCAAGATGTGGGGGCCGCCGGTGGCTACACCTTC.